Below are 2 T cell receptor beta chains sequenced from a single sample in a study of blood T cell repertoires in COVID-19. TCRdb's table, derived via immunoSEQ multiplex PCR, lists solely in-frame clones and lacks some. The sample records about 250,000 clones, around 82% being singletons. Input material: PBMCs or T cells enriched from blood (not recorded which). These TCRs come from a woman in her 40s who had been exposed to COVID-19.

This clone was recorded only once. The chain is built from TRBV14 and TRBJ1-2; no reliable D call. The germline gives CDR1 SGHDN, CDR2 FVKESK. Trimming pared 0 bases from V and 0 bases from J, leaving 11 bases between. This CDR3 has 16 residues. The CDR3 DNA is TGTGCCAGCAGCCAAGATCAGGTGGAACCTAACTATGGCTACACCTTC. Protein product: CASSQDQVEPNYGYTF.

The rearrangement uses TRBV6-2 or TRBV6-3 and TRBJ2-3, with D unresolved. The germline V and J ends were trimmed by 5 bases and 2 bases, with 2 bases remaining between them. The CDR3 spans 11 residues. Germline values: CDR1 MNHEY, CDR2 SVGEGT. This CDR3 is CASSHTDTQYF. Here the CDR3 DNA reads TGTGCCAGCAGTCACACAGATACGCAGTATTTT.